The present TCR beta chain was sequenced within a study of CD8 T cells in ankylosing spondylitis. Findings and limits, study-wide: Disease-linked clones were found to be CD8+ and relatively rare in peripheral blood. Ankylosing spondylitis blood appeared to be characterized by a TCR beta motif of about 8 highly homologous variants.

Quantitative molecular-barcoded 5'-RACE generated the TCR beta libraries. TCRdb re-analysed the 5' RACE reads in MiXCR, keeping a single row per CDR3 protein. The repertoire includes 150,000 to 200,000 distinct CDR3 sequences, 25% to 35% of them detected once, and 6% sits in the top ten. The CDR3 length is 14 residues. Trimming cost V 6 bases and J 4 bases, with 13 bases left between them. This clonotype was detected ten times or more. Its matching antigen is unknown. The receptor's source is a male donor with ankylosing spondylitis. The chain is built from TRBV12-3 or TRBV12-4 and TRBJ2-1; D perhaps matches TRBD1 (5 bases). Sequencing input: synovial fluid, either unsorted or a sorted T cell fraction (not recorded which). In nucleotides, the CDR3 is TGTGCCAGCAGCTCCCCCAGACAGTACAATGAGCAGTTCTTC. Translation gives CASSSPRQYNEQFF.